This paragraph reports one T cell receptor (beta chain). The antigen is unknown. The Oncomine TCR Beta short-read assay was applied to DNA of cultured CD4+ T cells. One entry per CDR3 protein, called by TCRdb with MiXCR from the PCR reads. The sample holds roughly 14,000 distinct CDR3 sequences, approximately 48% seen once. This record comes from a study of vaccination and CD4 T cells after COVID-19. The V end lost 1 base, the J end lost 9 bases, and 12 bases lay between the germline ends. The CDR3 has 13 amino acids. Germline loops: CDR1 SGHAT, CDR2 FQNNGV. This sample's treatment: roughly 11-day PBMC culture with coronavirus spike peptide pools or control peptides (ViraFEST assay).

The material was CD4+ T cells from blood, cultured in vitro, obtained before SARS-CoV-2 vaccination. The sequence was collected from a human donor who had recovered from COVID-19. The rearrangement joins TRBV11-2 to TRBJ1-1; D not certain. In nucleotides, the CDR3 is TGTGCCAGCAGCTTAGGTACCGACACCCAAGCTTTCTTT. It specifies CASSLGTDTQAFF.